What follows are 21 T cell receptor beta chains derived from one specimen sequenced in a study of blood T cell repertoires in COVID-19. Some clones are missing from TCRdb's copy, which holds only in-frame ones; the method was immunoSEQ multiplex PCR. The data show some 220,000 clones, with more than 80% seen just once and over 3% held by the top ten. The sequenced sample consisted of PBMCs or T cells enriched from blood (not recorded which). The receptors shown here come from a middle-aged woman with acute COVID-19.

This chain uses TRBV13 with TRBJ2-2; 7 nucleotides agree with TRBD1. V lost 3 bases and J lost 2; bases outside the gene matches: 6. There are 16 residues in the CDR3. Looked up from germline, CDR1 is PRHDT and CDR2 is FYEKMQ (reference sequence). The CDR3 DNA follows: TGTGCCAGCAGCTTTCGGGACAGCCGAAACACCGGGGAGCTGTTTTTT. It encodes CASSFRDSRNTGELFF.

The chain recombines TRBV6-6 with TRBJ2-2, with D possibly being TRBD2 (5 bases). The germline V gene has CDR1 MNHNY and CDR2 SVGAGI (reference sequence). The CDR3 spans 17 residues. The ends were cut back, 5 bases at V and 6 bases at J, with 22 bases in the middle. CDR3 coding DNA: TGTGCCAGCAGTCGGAGGTCGCTCTGGAAGGCGGCCGGGGAGCTGTTTTTT. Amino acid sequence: CASSRRSLWKAAGELFF.

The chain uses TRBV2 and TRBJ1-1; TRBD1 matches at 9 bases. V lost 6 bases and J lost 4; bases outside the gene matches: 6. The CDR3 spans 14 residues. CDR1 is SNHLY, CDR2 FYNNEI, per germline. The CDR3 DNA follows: TGTGCCAGCAGGTCGACAGGGGGAAGCACTGAAGCTTTCTTT. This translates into CASRSTGGSTEAFF.

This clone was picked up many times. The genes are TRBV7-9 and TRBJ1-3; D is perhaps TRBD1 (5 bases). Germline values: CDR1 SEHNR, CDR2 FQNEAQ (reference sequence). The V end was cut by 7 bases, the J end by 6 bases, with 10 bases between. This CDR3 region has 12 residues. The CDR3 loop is CASTSGLNTIYF. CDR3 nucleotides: TGTGCCAGCACCTCAGGGCTAAACACCATATATTTT.

The CDR3 sequence is CASSLRLNEKLFF. CDR3 nucleotide sequence: TGCGCCAGCAGCCTCAGGCTTAATGAAAAACTGTTTTTT. The chain has TRBV4-1 and TRBJ1-4; D is undetermined. V lost 4 bases, J lost 4 bases, and 7 bases lay in between. The germline V gene encodes CDR1 MGHRA and CDR2 YSYEKL. The CDR3 has 13 residues.

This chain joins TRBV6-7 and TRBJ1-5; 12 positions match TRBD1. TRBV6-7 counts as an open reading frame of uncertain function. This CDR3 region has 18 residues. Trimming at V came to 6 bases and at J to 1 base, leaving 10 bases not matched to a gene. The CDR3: CASSPPGTGGWSNQPQHF. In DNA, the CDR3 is TGTGCCAGCAGCCCACCCGGGACAGGGGGCTGGAGCAATCAGCCCCAGCATTTT.

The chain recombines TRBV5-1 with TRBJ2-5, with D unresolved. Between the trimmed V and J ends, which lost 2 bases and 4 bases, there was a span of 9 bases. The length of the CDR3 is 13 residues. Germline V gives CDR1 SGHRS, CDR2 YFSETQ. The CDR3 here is CASSLAGPETQYF. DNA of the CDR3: TGCGCCAGCAGCTTAGCTGGGCCAGAGACCCAGTACTTC.

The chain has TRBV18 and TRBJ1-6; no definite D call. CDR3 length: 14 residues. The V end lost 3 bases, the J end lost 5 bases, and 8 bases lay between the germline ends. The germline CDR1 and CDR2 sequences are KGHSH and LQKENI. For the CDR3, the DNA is TGTGCCAGCTCACCCCTCGGGGATAATTCACCCCTCCACTTT. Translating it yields CASSPLGDNSPLHF.

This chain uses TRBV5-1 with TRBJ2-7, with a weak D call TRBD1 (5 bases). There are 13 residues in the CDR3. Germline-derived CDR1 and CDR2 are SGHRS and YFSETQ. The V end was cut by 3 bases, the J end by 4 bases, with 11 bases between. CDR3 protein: CASSSQTGYEQYF. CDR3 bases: TGCGCCAGCAGCTCGCAAACAGGATACGAGCAGTACTTC.

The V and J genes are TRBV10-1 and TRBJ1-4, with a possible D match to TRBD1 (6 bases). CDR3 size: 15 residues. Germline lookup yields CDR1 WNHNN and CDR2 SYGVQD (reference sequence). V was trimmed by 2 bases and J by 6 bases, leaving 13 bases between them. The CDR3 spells CASSERKAGDEKLFF. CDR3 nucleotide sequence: TGCGCCAGCAGTGAGCGGAAAGCAGGGGATGAAAAACTGTTTTTT.

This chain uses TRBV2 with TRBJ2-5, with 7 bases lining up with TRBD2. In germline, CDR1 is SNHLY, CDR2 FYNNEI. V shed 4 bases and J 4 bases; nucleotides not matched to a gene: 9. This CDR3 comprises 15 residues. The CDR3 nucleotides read TGTGCCAGCAGTGTCGGTAGCGGGCGCGCAGAGACCCAGTACTTC. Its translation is CASSVGSGRAETQYF. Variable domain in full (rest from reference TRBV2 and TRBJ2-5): EPEVTQTPSHQVTQMGQEVILRCVPISNHLYFYWYRQILGQKVEFLVSFYNNEISEKSEIFDDQFSVERPDGSNFTLKIRSTKLEDSAMYFCASSVGSGRAETQYFGPGTRLLVL.

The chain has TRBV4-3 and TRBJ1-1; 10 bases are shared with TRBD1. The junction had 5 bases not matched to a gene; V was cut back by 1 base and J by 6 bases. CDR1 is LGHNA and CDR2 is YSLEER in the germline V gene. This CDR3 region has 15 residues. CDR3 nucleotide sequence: TGCGCCAGCAGCCAAGGACAGGGGGCGTTTGCTGAAGCTTTCTTT. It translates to CASSQGQGAFAEAFF.

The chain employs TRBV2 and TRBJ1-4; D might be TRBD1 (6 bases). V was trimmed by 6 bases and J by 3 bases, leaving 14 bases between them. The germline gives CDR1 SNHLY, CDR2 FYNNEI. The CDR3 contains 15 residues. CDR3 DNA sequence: TGTGCCAGCAGGTTCGGGGGGCGAGCTAATGAAAAACTGTTTTTT. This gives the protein CASRFGGRANEKLFF.

DNA for the CDR3: TGTGCCAGCAGCTTAGGACAGGGTTCAAGTTCACCCCTCCACTTT. Its protein is CASSLGQGSSSPLHF. The chain carries TRBV7-9 and TRBJ1-6; 7 bases are shared with TRBD1. CDR1 and CDR2 (germline): SEHNR, FQNEAQ (reference sequence). The CDR3 is made up of 15 amino acids. Trimming took 1 base from V and 9 from J; bases not matched to a gene: 6.

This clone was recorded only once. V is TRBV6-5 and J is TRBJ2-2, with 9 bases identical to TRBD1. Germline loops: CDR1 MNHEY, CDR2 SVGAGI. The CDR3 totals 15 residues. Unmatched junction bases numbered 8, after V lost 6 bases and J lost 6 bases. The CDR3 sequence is CASRPTGGGSGELFF. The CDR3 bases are TGTGCCAGCAGGCCCACAGGGGGCGGGTCCGGGGAGCTGTTTTTT.

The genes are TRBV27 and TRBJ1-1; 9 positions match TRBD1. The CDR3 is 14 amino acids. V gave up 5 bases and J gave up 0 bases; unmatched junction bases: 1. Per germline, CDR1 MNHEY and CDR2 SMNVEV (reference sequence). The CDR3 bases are TGTGCCAGCAGTCGACAGGGGGTGAACACTGAAGCTTTCTTT. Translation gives CASSRQGVNTEAFF.

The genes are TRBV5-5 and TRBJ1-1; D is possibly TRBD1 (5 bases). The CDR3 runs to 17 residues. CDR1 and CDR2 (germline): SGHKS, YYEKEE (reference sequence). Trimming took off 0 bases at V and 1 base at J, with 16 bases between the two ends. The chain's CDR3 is CASSLVSWGLRNTEAFF. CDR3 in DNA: TGTGCCAGCAGCTTGGTATCTTGGGGACTCAGGAACACTGAAGCTTTCTTT.

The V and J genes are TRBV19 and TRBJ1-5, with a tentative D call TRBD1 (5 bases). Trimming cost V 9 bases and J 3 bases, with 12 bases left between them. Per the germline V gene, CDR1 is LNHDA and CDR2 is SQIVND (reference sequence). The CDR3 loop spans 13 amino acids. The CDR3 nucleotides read TGTGCCAGCAACCACAGGATCAATCAGCCCCAGCATTTT. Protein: CASNHRINQPQHF.

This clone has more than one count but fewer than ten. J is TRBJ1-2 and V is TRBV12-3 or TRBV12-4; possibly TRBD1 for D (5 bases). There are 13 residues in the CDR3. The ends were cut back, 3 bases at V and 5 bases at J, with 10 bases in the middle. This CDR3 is CASSFRSGYGYTF. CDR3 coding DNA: TGTGCCAGCAGTTTCAGGTCAGGGTATGGCTACACCTTC.

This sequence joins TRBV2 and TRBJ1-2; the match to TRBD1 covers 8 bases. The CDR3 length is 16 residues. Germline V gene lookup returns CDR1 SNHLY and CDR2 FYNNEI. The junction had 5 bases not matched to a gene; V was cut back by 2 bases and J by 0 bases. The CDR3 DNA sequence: TGTGCCAGCAGTGAACCTGGGACAGGCACTAACTATGGCTACACCTTC. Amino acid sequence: CASSEPGTGTNYGYTF.

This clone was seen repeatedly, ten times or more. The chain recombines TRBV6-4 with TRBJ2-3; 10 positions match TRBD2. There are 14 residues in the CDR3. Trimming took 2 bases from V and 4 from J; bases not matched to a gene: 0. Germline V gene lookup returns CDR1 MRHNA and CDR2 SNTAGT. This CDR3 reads CASSDSGGADTQYF. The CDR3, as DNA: TGTGCCAGCAGTGACAGCGGGGGGGCAGATACGCAGTATTTT.